This T cell receptor (beta chain) was captured in a study of cytomegalovirus exposure and HLA in healthy donors. Germline-derived CDR1 and CDR2 are SGDLS and YYNGEE. The V end was cut by 4 bases, the J end by 8 bases, with 21 bases between. The CDR3 extends over 15 amino acids. Findings and caveats of the study: V- and J-gene trimming of TCR beta was linked (in a later analysis) to a missense DCLRE1C variant. Later work found most CMV-associated TCR beta chains apparently HLA-restricted.

Primers: 60 Vbeta forward and 13 Jbeta reverse. Sequencing used immunoSEQ multiplex PCR; TCRdb keeps in-frame clones, though not all of them. This table holds 120,000 or so clones, around four fifths found once. This clone was seen a handful of times. The antigen remains unidentified. This clonotype was obtained from a man younger than 30 in good health and CMV-seropositive. The gene calls are TRBV9 and TRBJ1-2, with D possibly being TRBD1 (5 bases). The sample was PBMCs. The CDR3 loop reads CASSPKGTPGEGYTF. The CDR3 nucleotides are TGTGCCAGCAGCCCTAAAGGGACCCCGGGAGAGGGCTACACCTTC.